The TCR beta chain described here comes from a study of blood T cell repertoires in COVID-19. Sequencing was performed with immunoSEQ multiplex PCR; in TCRdb, only in-frame clones are kept and a portion is missing. The table has approximately 120,000 clones, 85% to 90% seen once. CDR1 is LNHDA and CDR2 is SQIVND in the germline V gene (reference sequence). The CDR3 contains 13 residues. Trimming removed 6 bases from V and 0 bases from J, with 8 bases in between. This sequence joins TRBV19 and TRBJ1-1; no clear D gene. This clonotype was obtained from a human donor in a cohort sampled during active COVID-19. Sequenced material: peripheral blood. CDR3 residues: CASSTILNTEAFF. CDR3 sequence (DNA): TGTGCCAGTAGCACAATCTTGAACACTGAAGCTTTCTTT.